These 11 T cell receptor beta chains share one sample of origin, sequenced in a study of OX40 agonist ivuxolimab in advanced cancers. This table comes from immunoSEQ multiplex PCR, and its TCRdb copy is limited to in-frame clones, with some not included. This table has tens of thousands of clones, roughly 85% appearing once. Sequences were derived from CD4+ or CD8+ T cells sorted from blood, sampled in a trial of the OX40 agonist ivuxolimab. The receptors were sampled from an adult with an advanced solid tumor such as melanoma, head and neck, liver or kidney cancer.

The chain combines TRBV7-3 with TRBJ2-2; D call uncertain. Germline assignment: CDR1 SGHTA and CDR2 FQGTGA. V shed 2 bases and J shed 6 bases, with 10 bases lying between them. The CDR3 totals 14 residues. As DNA, the CDR3 is TGTGCCAGCAGCTTATTAAGAGGCTCCGGGGAGCTGTTTTTT. This sequence encodes CASSLLRGSGELFF.

The chain couples TRBV12-5 to TRBJ1-1; TRBD1 matches at 9 bases. The V segment lost 5 bases and the J segment 3 bases; nucleotides outside the gene matches: 7. CDR1 LGHNT and CDR2 FRNRAP come from the germline V gene. The CDR3 loop spans 15 amino acids. CDR3 amino acids: CASGTYRGQDTEAFF. The CDR3 DNA reads TGTGCTAGTGGTACCTACAGGGGGCAGGACACTGAAGCTTTCTTT.

This rearrangement joins TRBV7-9 to TRBJ2-5; TRBD2 matches at 10 bases. CDR1 is SEHNR, CDR2 FQNEAQ, per germline (reference sequence). The CDR3 spans 17 residues. V trimming: 5 bases; J trimming: 0 bases; junction bases outside the gene matches: 9. The CDR3 DNA reads TGTGCCAGCAGCCCTAGCGGGGGCCCAGAGTACCAAGAGACCCAGTACTTC. This encodes CASSPSGGPEYQETQYF.

The chain carries TRBV29-1 and TRBJ2-3; maybe TRBD2 (6 bases). The germline V and J ends were trimmed by 3 bases and 0 bases, with 13 bases remaining between them. CDR1 SQVTM and CDR2 ANQGSEA come from the germline V gene. The CDR3 covers 15 residues. This CDR3 is CSVELLATSTDTQYF. The CDR3 DNA follows: TGCAGCGTTGAGCTTCTAGCGACTAGCACAGATACGCAGTATTTT.

This chain uses TRBV7-2 with TRBJ1-2; tentative D call: TRBD1 (5 bases). Trimming removed 6 bases at V and 0 bases at J, with 11 bases between. Germline CDR1 reads SGHTA; CDR2 reads FQGNSA. The CDR3 length is 14 residues. The DNA for the CDR3 is TGTGCCAGCAGTATGCAGGGAGCTAACTATGGCTACACCTTC. This translates into CASSMQGANYGYTF.

On this clone itself: Other DNA sequences in the same sample also yield this CDR3. This CDR3 is CASSQERGSSSYNEQFF. DNA for the CDR3: TGCGCCAGCAGCCAAGAGCGGGGGTCGAGCTCCTACAATGAGCAGTTCTTC. J is TRBJ2-1 and V is TRBV4-3, with TRBD2 matching 7 bases. The CDR3 contains 17 residues. Germline trimming cut 0 bases from V and 0 bases from J; bases unmatched to any gene: 5. Germline assignment: CDR1 LGHNA and CDR2 YSLEER.

The CDR3 coding sequence is TGTGCCAGCAGTGACCGGGAGGGGACCCACTACGAGCAGTACTTC. It specifies CASSDREGTHYEQYF. The rearrangement uses TRBV2 and TRBJ2-7, with TRBD2 matching 8 bases. The CDR3 is 15 amino acids. Germline V gene data show CDR1 as SNHLY and CDR2 as FYNNEI. Trimming removed 3 bases from V and 3 bases from J; junction bases left unmatched: 7.

This chain joins TRBV19 and TRBJ1-2; perhaps TRBD1 as D (5 bases). V was clipped by 6 bases and J by 4 bases, with 9 bases between them. CDR1 is LNHDA and CDR2 is SQIVND in the germline V gene (reference sequence). This CDR3 is built from 12 residues. CDR3 nucleotides: TGTGCCAGTAGCGGGGGAGGCTATGGCTACACCTTC. Its protein is CASSGGGYGYTF.

The rearrangement joins TRBV7-2 to TRBJ1-1, with D perhaps TRBD1 (5 bases). Germline V gene lookup returns CDR1 SGHTA and CDR2 FQGNSA. This CDR3 has 15 amino acids. V was pared by 5 bases and J by 5 bases, with 18 bases between. This CDR3 is CASSTSNRGWTEAFF. DNA of the CDR3: TGTGCCAGCAGCACCAGCAATAGGGGTTGGACTGAAGCTTTCTTT. Drawing the rest from reference TRBV7-2 and TRBJ1-1, the complete variable domain is GAGVSQSPSNKVTEKGKDVELRCDPISGHTALYWYRQSLGQGLEFLIYFQGNSAPDKSGLPSDRFSAERTGGSVSTLTIQRTQQEDSAVYLCASSTSNRGWTEAFFGQGTRLTVV.

This chain connects TRBV7-9 to TRBJ1-1; no clear D. CDR3 size: 11 residues. V gave up 3 bases and J gave up 7 bases, with 6 bases separating them. The germline V gene encodes CDR1 SEHNR and CDR2 FQNEAQ (reference sequence). CDR3: CASSFKSEAFF. The DNA for the CDR3 is TGTGCCAGCAGCTTCAAGAGTGAAGCTTTCTTT.

This clone was counted a few times. Written as DNA, the CDR3 is TGTGCCTGGGCTCCAGGGACTAATGAAAAACTGTTTTTT. Its protein product is CAWAPGTNEKLFF. This rearrangement joins TRBV30 to TRBJ1-4; possibly TRBD1 for D (5 bases). Between the trimmed V and J ends, which lost 5 bases and 2 bases, there was a span of 9 bases. Germline V gene lookup returns CDR1 GTSNPN and CDR2 SVGIG (reference sequence). CDR3 length equals 13 residues. Full variable domain (outside the CDR3, taken from reference TRBV30 and TRBJ1-4): SQTIHQWPATLVQPVGSPLSLECTVEGTSNPNLYWYRQAAGRGLQLLFYSVGIGQISSEVPQNLSASRPQDRQFILSSKKLLLSDSGFYLCAWAPGTNEKLFFGSGTQLSVL.